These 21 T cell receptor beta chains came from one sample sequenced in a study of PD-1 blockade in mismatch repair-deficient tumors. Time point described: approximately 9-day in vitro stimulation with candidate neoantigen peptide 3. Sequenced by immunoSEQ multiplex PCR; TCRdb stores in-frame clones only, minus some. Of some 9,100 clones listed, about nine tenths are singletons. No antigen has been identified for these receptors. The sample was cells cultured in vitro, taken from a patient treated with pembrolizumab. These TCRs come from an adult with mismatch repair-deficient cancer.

CDR3 nucleotides: TGTGCCAGCAGCCGGTCCGGGCCCATCTATGGCTACACCTTC. Amino acids: CASSRSGPIYGYTF. The chain recombines TRBV5-6 with TRBJ1-2; no clear D gene. Trimming removed 4 bases at V and 4 bases at J, with 14 bases between. Germline values: CDR1 SGHDT, CDR2 YYEEEE. The CDR3 loop spans 14 amino acids.

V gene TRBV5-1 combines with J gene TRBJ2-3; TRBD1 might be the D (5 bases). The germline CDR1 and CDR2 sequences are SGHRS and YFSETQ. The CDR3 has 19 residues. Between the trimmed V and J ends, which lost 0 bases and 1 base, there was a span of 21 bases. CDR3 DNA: TGCGCCAGCAGCTTGGGTGCCCAAAGGGGATCTAAGGGCACAGATACGCAGTATTTT. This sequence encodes CASSLGAQRGSKGTDTQYF. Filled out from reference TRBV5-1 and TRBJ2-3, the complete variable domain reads KAGVTQTPRYLIKTRGQQVTLSCSPISGHRSVSWYQQTPGQGLQFLFEYFSETQRNKGNFPGRFSGRQFSNSRSEMNVSTLELGDSALYLCASSLGAQRGSKGTDTQYFGPGTRLTVL.

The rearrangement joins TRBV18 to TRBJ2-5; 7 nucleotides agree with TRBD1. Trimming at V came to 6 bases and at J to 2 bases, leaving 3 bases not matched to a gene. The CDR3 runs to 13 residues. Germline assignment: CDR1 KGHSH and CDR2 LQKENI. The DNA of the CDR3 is TGTGCCAGCTCCCGGACAGGACAAGAGACCCAGTACTTC. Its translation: CASSRTGQETQYF.

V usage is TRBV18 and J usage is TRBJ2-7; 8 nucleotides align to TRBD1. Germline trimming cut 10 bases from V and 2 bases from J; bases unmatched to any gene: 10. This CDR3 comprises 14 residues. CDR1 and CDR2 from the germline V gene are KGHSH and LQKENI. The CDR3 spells CATKIGQGTYEQYF. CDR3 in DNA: TGTGCCACCAAAATCGGACAGGGAACCTACGAGCAGTACTTC. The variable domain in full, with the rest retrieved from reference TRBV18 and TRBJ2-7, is NAGVMQNPRHLVRRRGQEARLRCSPMKGHSHVYWYRQLPEEGLKFMVYLQKENIIDESGMPKERFSAEFPKEGPSILRIQQVVRGDSAAYFCATKIGQGTYEQYFGPGTRLTVT.

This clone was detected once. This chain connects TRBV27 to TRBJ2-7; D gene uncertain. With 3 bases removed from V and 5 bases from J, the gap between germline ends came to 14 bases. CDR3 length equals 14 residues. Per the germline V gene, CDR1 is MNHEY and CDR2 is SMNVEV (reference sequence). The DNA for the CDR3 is TGTGCCAGCAGTTTGATAGGGCAGTTAGACGAGCAGTACTTC. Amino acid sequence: CASSLIGQLDEQYF.

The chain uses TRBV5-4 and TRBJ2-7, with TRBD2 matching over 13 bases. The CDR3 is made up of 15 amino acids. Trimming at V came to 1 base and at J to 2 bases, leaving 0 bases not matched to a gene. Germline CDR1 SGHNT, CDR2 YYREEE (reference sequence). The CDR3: CASSLTSGRAYEQYF. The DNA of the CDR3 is TGTGCCAGCAGCTTGACTAGCGGGAGGGCCTACGAGCAGTACTTC.

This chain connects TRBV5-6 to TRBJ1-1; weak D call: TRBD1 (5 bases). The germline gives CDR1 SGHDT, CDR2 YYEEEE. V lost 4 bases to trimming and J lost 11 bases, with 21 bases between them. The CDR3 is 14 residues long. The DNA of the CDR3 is TGTGCCAGCAGCCAACTCGGGACGGAGCGAATTGCTTTCTTT. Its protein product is CASSQLGTERIAFF.

The CDR3: CASSLGAGGEKLFF. Here the CDR3 DNA reads TGTGCCAGCAGTTTAGGGGCAGGGGGTGAAAAACTGTTTTTT. The chain combines TRBV27 with TRBJ1-4; 7 nucleotides match TRBD1. V dropped 2 bases and J dropped 7; count of bases not matched to a gene: 4. From germline, CDR1 is MNHEY and CDR2 SMNVEV (reference sequence). The CDR3 runs to 14 residues.

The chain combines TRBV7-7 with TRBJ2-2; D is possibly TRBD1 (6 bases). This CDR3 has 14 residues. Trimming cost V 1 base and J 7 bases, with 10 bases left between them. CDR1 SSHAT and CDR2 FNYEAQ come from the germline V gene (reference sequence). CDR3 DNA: TGTGCCAGCAGCTTAGGGGGGCATGGCGGGGAGCTGTTTTTT. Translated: CASSLGGHGGELFF.

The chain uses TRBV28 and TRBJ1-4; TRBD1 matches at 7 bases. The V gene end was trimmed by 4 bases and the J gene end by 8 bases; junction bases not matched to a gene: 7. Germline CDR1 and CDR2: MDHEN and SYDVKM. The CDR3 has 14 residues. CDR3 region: CASSSGGSREKLFF. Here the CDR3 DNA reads TGTGCCAGCAGTTCAGGGGGATCGCGGGAAAAACTGTTTTTT. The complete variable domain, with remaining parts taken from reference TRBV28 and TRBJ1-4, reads DVKVTQSSRYLVKRTGEKVFLECVQDMDHENMFWYRQDPGLGLRLIYFSYDVKMKEKGDIPEGYSVSREKKERFSLILESASTNQTSMYLCASSSGGSREKLFFGSGTQLSVL.

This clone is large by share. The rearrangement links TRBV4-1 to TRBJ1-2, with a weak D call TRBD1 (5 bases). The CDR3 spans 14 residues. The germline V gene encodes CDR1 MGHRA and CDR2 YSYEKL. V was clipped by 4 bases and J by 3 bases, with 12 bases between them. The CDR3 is CASSRPDTHYGYTF. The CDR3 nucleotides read TGCGCCAGCAGCCGGCCGGACACCCACTATGGCTACACCTTC.

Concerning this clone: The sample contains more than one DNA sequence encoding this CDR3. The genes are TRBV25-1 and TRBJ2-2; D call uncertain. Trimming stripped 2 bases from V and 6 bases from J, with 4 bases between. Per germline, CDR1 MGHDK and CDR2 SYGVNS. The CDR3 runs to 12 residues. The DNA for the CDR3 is TGTGCCAGCAGTGAACTGGCCGGGGAGCTGTTTTTT. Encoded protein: CASSELAGELFF.

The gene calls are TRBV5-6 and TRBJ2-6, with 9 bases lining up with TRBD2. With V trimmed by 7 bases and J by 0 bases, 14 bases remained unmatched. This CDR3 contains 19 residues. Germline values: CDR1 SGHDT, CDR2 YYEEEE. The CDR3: CASGTPELAGYSGANVLTF. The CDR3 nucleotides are TGTGCCAGCGGGACTCCTGAACTAGCGGGCTACTCTGGGGCCAACGTCCTGACTTTC.

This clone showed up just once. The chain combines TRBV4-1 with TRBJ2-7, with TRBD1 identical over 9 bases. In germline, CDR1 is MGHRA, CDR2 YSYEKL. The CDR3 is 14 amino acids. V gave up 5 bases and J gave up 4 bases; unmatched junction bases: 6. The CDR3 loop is CASSIRDREYEQYF. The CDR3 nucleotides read TGCGCCAGCAGCATCCGGGACAGGGAGTACGAGCAGTACTTC.

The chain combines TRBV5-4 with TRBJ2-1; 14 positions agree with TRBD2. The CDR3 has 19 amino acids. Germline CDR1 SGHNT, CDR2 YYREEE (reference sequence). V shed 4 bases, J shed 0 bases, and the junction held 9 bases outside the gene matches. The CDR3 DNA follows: TGTGCCAGCAGCCCCGGGACTAGCGGGAGAAAGAGCTCCTACAATGAGCAGTTCTTC. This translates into CASSPGTSGRKSSYNEQFF.

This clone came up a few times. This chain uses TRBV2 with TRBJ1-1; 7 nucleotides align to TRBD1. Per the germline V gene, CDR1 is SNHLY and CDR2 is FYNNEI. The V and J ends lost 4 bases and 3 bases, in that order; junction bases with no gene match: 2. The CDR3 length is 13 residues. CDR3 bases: TGTGCCAGCAGTGGACAGGGATACACTGAAGCTTTCTTT. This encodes CASSGQGYTEAFF.

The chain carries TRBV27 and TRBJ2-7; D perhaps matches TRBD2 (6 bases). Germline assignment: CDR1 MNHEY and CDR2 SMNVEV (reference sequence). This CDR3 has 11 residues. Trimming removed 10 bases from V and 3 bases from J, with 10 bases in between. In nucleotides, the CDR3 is TGTGCCACGCGGAGGGACTACGAGCAGTACTTC. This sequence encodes CATRRDYEQYF.

CDR3 amino acids: CASSSPLNTEAFF. CDR3 in DNA: TGTGCCAGCAGTTCCCCCTTGAACACTGAAGCTTTCTTT. The chain couples TRBV28 to TRBJ1-1; D gene uncertain. Germline CDR1 and CDR2: MDHEN and SYDVKM. The V end lost 4 bases, the J end lost 0 bases, and 6 bases lay between the germline ends. This CDR3 has 13 amino acids.

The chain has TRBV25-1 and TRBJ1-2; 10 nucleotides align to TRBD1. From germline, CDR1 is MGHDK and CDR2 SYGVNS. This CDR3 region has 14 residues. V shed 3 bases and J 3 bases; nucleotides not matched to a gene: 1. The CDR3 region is CASSDGTGDYGYTF. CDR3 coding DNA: TGTGCCAGCAGTGACGGGACAGGGGACTATGGCTACACCTTC.

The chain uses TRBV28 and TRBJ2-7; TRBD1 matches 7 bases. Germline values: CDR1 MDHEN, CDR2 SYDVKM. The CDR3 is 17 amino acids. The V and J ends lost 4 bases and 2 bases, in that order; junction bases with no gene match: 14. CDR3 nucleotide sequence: TGTGCCAGCAGTTCCCCACGAGGACAGGTAACCACCTACGAGCAGTACTTC. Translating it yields CASSSPRGQVTTYEQYF.

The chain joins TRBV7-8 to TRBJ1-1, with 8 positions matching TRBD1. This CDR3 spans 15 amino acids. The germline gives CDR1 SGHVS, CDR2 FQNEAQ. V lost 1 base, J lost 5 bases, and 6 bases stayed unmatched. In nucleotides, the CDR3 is TGTGCCAGCAGCTTAGTAGGACAGGGTCTTACTGAAGCTTTCTTT. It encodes CASSLVGQGLTEAFF.